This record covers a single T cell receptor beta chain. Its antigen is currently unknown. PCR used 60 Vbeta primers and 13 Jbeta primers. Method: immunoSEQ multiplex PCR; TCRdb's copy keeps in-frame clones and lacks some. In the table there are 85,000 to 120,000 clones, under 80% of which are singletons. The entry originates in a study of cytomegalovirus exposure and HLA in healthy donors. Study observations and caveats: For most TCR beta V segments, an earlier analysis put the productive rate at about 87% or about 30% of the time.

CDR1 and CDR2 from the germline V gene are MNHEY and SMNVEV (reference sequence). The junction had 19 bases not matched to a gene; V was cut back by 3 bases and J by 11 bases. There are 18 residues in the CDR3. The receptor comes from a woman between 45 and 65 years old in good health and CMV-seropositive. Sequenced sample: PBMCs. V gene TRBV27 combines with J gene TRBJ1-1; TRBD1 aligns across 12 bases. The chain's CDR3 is CASSFLAQAGQGAREAFF. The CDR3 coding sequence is TGTGCCAGCAGTTTCCTTGCCCAAGCGGGACAGGGGGCTCGGGAGGCTTTCTTT.